There are a few counts of the clone carrying this TCR beta chain. As yet, its antigen is unknown. As to treatment: approximately 9-day PBMC culture with coronavirus spike peptide pools or control peptides (ViraFEST assay). The assay that was used to sequence DNA from cultured CD4+ T cells was the Oncomine TCR Beta short-read assay. Using its own MiXCR run on the PCR reads, TCRdb lists one record per CDR3 protein. The table lists roughly 12,000 distinct CDR3 sequences, roughly three fifths of them singletons. The sample belongs to a study of vaccination and CD4 T cells after COVID-19. The ends lost 10 bases at V and 0 bases at J; junction bases unmatched: 11. Germline V gene lookup returns CDR1 ENHRY and CDR2 SYGVKD. The CDR3 has 15 amino acids.

The TCR was taken from a human donor who had recovered from COVID-19. The sample consisted of CD4+ T cells from blood, cultured in vitro. This sequence joins TRBV10-3 and TRBJ1-1; TRBD1 agrees at 7 bases. As DNA, the CDR3 is TGTGCCACCACCCAAGTGGGACAGATGAACACTGAAGCTTTCTTT. Encoded protein: CATTQVGQMNTEAFF.